This T cell receptor (beta chain) was documented in a study of T-cell memory formation after mild COVID-19. Study context: The two donors had largely donor-specific TCR clusters. Study findings and constraints: Clones that contracted clustered mainly in CM and EM if CD4+ and in EMRA if CD8+.

From 5'RACE with constant-segment primers came TCR alpha and TCR beta cDNA libraries that carried sample barcodes and UMIs. Each CDR3 protein is one row after TCRdb ran MiXCR on the 5' RACE reads. The sample shows hundreds of thousands of distinct CDR3 sequences, approximately 18% of them seen only once. As to this clonotype: The antigen is not known.

The sequencing sample was made of PBMCs or a T cell subset sorted from them (not recorded which). The TCR comes from an adult woman who had mild COVID-19 (a few samples of this study predate the infection). Cell type and time point are not known.

CDR3 residues: CASSPTLAGGPKDTQYF. Written as DNA, the CDR3 is TGTGCCAGCAGCCCTACTCTAGCGGGGGGGCCTAAAGATACGCAGTATTTT. V gene TRBV12-3 or TRBV12-4 combines with J gene TRBJ2-3; 12 bases line up with TRBD2. This CDR3 is 17 amino acids long. J gave up 5 bases and V 6 bases, and 12 bases lay outside the gene matches.